The rows below give T cell receptor beta chains drawn from one sample of a study of CD8 T cells in Susac syndrome. MiXCR, applied by TCRdb to the immunoSEQ multiplex PCR reads, yields one record per CDR3 protein. The repertoire consists of approximately 150,000 distinct CDR3 sequences, with about 94% occurring once and the leading ten covering roughly 0.13%. Sequenced material: CD4+ T cells from PBMCs. The source is a human donor in good health. Both conserved end residues are part of each CDR3.

TRBV3-1	TRBJ2-3	CASSQQASTDTQYF
TRBV18	TRBJ2-7	CASSPQYGYEQYF
TRBV9	TRBJ2-5	CASSVGSLERGGLVAETQYF
TRBV5-1	TRBJ2-5	CASSLSEETQYF
TRBV5-1	TRBJ2-7	CASSFAGDYYEQYF
TRBV27	TRBJ2-2	CASSLKGRGPGELFF
TRBV7-3	TRBJ2-2	CASRYSNTGELFF
TRBV7-2	TRBJ2-5	CASGRETQYF
TRBV18	TRBJ2-1	CASSPGTGSHEQFF
TRBV18	TRBJ2-5	CASSPTLAGKETQYF
TRBV10-3	TRBJ2-1	CAISESAGTEQFF
TRBV19	TRBJ2-3	CASGTGGTDTQYF
TRBV20-1	TRBJ1-5	CSASRQTLEPQHF
TRBV3-1	TRBJ2-1	CASSQSGSGASEQFF
TRBV15	TRBJ1-2	CATSTRVDYGYTF
TRBV19	TRBJ1-1	CASSTWPPGTGKAFF
TRBV5-1	TRBJ2-5	CASSLGRIKETQYF
TRBV7-9	TRBJ1-2	CASSLALGANYGYTF
TRBV30	TRBJ1-5	CAWDAPGQGRESQPQHF
TRBV29-1	TRBJ2-2	CSVEWGTTGELFF
TRBV12-3/TRBV12-4	TRBJ1-5	CATSGALGQPQHF
TRBV3-1	TRBJ2-1	CAVVDPYNEQFF
TRBV12-3/TRBV12-4	TRBJ2-5	CASSGVAQETQYF
TRBV11-2	TRBJ2-2	CASSHRTSGDGELFF
TRBV29-1	TRBJ2-6	CSVVEVLGANVLTF
TRBV11-1	TRBJ2-7	CASSLAGDTTYEQYF
TRBV20-1	TRBJ1-5	CSATGYSNQPQHF
TRBV10-3	TRBJ2-3	CASAGTLATDTQYF
TRBV7-2	TRBJ2-7	CASSLTSGGLEQYF
TRBV29-1	TRBJ2-5	CSVVEGWETQYF
TRBV19	TRBJ1-6	CASSPRTGTSPLHF
TRBV27	TRBJ1-5	CASFLSGGGQPQHF
TRBV2	TRBJ2-7	CASISDRGKNEQYF
TRBV18	TRBJ1-5	CASSPPEGGVGNQPQHF
TRBV7-2	TRBJ2-5	CASSLGFSQETQYF
TRBV29-1	TRBJ1-1	CSVEGGQGIPEAFF
TRBV29-1	TRBJ1-1	CSVKRESTEAFF
TRBV2	TRBJ1-5	CASSVGVREPQHF
TRBV12-3/TRBV12-4	TRBJ1-4	CASSYKGATNEKLFF
TRBV23-1	TRBJ1-5	CASSPGDSNQPQHF
TRBV7-9	TRBJ2-5	CASSLALAEEETQYF
TRBV10-2	TRBJ2-3	CASRVAGARNTQYF
TRBV10-2	TRBJ1-2	CASNRQGANYGYTF